These 2 T cell receptor beta chains came from one sample sequenced in a study of blood T cell repertoires in COVID-19. Assay: immunoSEQ multiplex PCR; the TCRdb copy retains only in-frame clones and omits some. The sample includes approximately 170,000 clones, approximately 80% of them seen just once. The sequenced material came from peripheral blood. These receptors were obtained from a human donor in a cohort sampled during active COVID-19.

V gene TRBV6-1 combines with J gene TRBJ1-5, with D perhaps matching TRBD1 (5 bases). V lost 0 bases to trimming and J lost 4 bases, with 7 bases between them. Per the germline V gene, CDR1 is MNHNS and CDR2 is SASEGT. This CDR3 has 14 residues. The CDR3 loop is CASSEATVNQPQHF. The CDR3 bases are TGTGCCAGCAGTGAAGCGACAGTTAATCAGCCCCAGCATTTT.

V usage is TRBV19 and J usage is TRBJ2-5; D possibly corresponds to TRBD2 (6 bases). The germline CDR1 and CDR2 sequences are LNHDA and SQIVND (reference sequence). Deletions cut 6 bases from V and 4 bases from J, with 12 bases between. The length of the CDR3 is 13 residues. The DNA for the CDR3 is TGTGCCAGTAGCGACCAGGAGGGAGAGACCCAGTACTTC. It specifies CASSDQEGETQYF.